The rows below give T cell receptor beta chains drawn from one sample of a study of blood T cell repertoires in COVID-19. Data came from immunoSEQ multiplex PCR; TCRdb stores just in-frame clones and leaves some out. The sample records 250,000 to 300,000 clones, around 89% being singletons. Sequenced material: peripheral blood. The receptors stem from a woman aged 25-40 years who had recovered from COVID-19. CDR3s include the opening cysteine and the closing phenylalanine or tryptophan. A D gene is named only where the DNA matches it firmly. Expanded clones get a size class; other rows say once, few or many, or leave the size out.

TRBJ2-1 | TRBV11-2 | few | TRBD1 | TGTGCCAGCAGCTTAGTGACAGGGACCTACAATGAGCAGTTCTTC | CASSLVTGTYNEQFF
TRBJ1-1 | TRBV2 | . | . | TGTGCCAGCAGGACGGGAATGAACACTGAAGCTTTCTTT | CASRTGMNTEAFF
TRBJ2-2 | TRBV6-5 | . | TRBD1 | TGTGCCAGCAGTACAGGGGAGTCCGGGGAGCTGTTTTTT | CASSTGESGELFF
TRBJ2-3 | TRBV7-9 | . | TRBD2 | TGTGCCAGCAGTGGTGGAGCGGGGGGGCTGGATACGCAGTATTTT | CASSGGAGGLDTQYF
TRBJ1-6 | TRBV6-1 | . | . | TGTGCCAGCAGTGAAGGGGGCAACTCACCCCTCCACTTT | CASSEGGNSPLHF
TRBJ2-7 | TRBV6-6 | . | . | TGTGCCAGCAGTGGTCAGACCTACGAGCAGTACTTC | CASSGQTYEQYF
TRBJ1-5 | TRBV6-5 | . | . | TGTGCCAGCAGGGGGTCCGGGGATCAGCCCCAGCATTTT | CASRGSGDQPQHF
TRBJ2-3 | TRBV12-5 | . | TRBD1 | TGTGCTAGTGGTTTGACCCTCCCCAACCGGGACAGGGAAGCCTATACGCAGTATTTT | CASGLTLPNRDREAYTQYF
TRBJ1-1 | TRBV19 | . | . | TGTGCCAGTACCTGGGGCAGGGCGAACACTGAAGCTTTCTTT | CASTWGRANTEAFF
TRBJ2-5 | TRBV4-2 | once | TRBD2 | TGTGCCAGCAGCCAAGTACAGAGGGGGGCTAGCGGGGACGAAGAGACCCAGTACTTC | CASSQVQRGASGDEETQYF
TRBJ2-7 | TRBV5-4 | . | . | TGTGCCAGCAGCGGGCCGGACTACGAGCAGTACTTC | CASSGPDYEQYF
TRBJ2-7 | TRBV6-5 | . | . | TGTGCCAGCAGGCTCCCGGACAACTACGAGCAGTACTTC | CASRLPDNYEQYF
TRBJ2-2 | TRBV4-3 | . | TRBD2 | TGCGCCAGCAGCCTTTTAGCGGGGGGAGACACCGGGGAGCTGTTTTTT | CASSLLAGGDTGELFF
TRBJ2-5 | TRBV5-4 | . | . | TGTGCCAGCAGCTTGTTCGGTGTGAGAGAGACCCAGTACTTC | CASSLFGVRETQYF
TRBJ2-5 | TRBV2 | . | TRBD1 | TGTGCCAGCAGTGTAGGGAAACAGGGGCCATATGTTCGAGAGACCCAGTACTTC | CASSVGKQGPYVRETQYF
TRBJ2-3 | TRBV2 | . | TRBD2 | TGTGCCAGCAGTGAACCGAGTAGCGGGGCATTCACAGATACGCAGTATTTT | CASSEPSSGAFTDTQYF
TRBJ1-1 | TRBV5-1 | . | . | TGCGCCAGCAGCGGCCGTCAGGGATTGAACACTGAAGCTTTCTTT | CASSGRQGLNTEAFF
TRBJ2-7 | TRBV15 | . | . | TGTGCCACCAGCAGAGGCGGTTTCGACGAGCAGTACTTC | CATSRGGFDEQYF
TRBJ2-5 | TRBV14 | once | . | TGTGCCAGCAGCCAAGGACTGAGAGAGACCCAGTACTTC | CASSQGLRETQYF
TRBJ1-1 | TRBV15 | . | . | TGTGCCACCAGTGTATCCGAGGGAATGAACACTGAAGCTTTCTTT | CATSVSEGMNTEAFF